This TCR beta chain emerged from a study of shared clonotypes between healthy human individuals (dated by TCRdb to 2020 to 2021). Regarding the complete study: A couple of women and three men aged 18 to 49 years were included in the cohort. The study deeply sequenced blood TCR repertoires of five healthy adults to estimate repertoire size and the extent of clonotype sharing between individuals. Each donor's leukapheresis produced roughly between roughly 0.94 and 9.5 billion PBMCs. To increase sequencing depth and limit assay-specific biases, different laboratories used diverse techniques to prepare libraries and sequence TCR repertoires. For each donor, three plates each were used for CD4 naive and CD4 memory, two plates were used for CD8 naive, and one plate was used for CD8 memory.

Study-wide conclusions, independent of this receptor: Sharing across several donors was observed for roughly 5.4% of naive CD4, over 3% of naive CD8, about 2.5% of memory CD4, and roughly 0.4% of memory CD8 clonotypes. Pairwise subsampling led to the expectation that sequencing depth would affect the degree of clonotype sharing among donors. Larger estimated clonotype richness was generally found for naive subsets than for memory subsets. Incomplete sequencing was indicated by rarefaction of sorted-subset datasets, despite the large sequencing depth. Sampling was restricted to blood, and TCR repertoires in tissues likely differ from the TCR repertoires found in blood. Compared with non-shared clonotypes, the clonotypes found in all four sorted-subset donors had higher generation probabilities. Because the study included a small number of donors, the genetic and exposure-history diversity represented was limited.

Taken from cysteine to phenylalanine, the CDR3 has 13 residues. The entry retains the CDR3 DNA only, 39 bases that are in frame from base 1. The germline V gene provides CDR1 SGHDN and CDR2 FVKESK. Trimming takes 5 bases from V and 0 bases from J, and the germline ends sit 7 bases apart. Using the deep immunoSEQ assay, TCR CDR3 regions were amplified from genomic DNA by multiplex PCR. Extracted genomic DNA from each cell subset was spread evenly across all wells of several immunoSEQ 96-well plates, with each plate serving as a replicate. For sorted subsets, 150 to 250 ng genomic DNA, equal to about 30,000 T cell genomes, was loaded into each replicate PCR. Purified libraries were quantified with a Qubit 3.0 fluorometer, sized on a Bioanalyzer 2100, and re-quantified with the KAPA Library Quantification kit. Every immunoSEQ 96-well plate was sequenced on a separate single-read 150-cycle Illumina NextSeq 550 flow cell. As for the original processing: Because the immunoSEQ output included only junctional sequences and no quality scores, the filtering could not be the same as the filtering used for full-length reads. To assign V/J genes and CDR3, sequences were annotated against IMGT germline references using PyIR, a Python wrapper for IgBLAST v1.9. Reads were filtered out if the reads had weak V/J assignments (E-value above 1e-6), no CDR3, stop codons, out-of-frame junctions, or ambiguous translated residues. V3J clonotypes were defined by identical inferred V gene, J gene, and CDR3 amino acid sequence. Percentage overlap between repertoires was calculated by dividing the number of shared unique clonotypes by the size of the smaller repertoire. RTK rarefaction, the Chao1 estimator, and Recon v2.1 estimates of unobserved clonotypes were used to assess repertoire richness. Generation probabilities for all TCRbeta clonotypes obtained by the gDNA method from a handful of donors were computed using OLGA. As stored in TCRdb, this immuneACCESS dataset retains in-frame rearrangements with V and J assigned. A fraction of the clones does not appear; measured against another copy, unresolved V genes explain less than half of the discrepancy, and the remainder lacks a known reason. D and trimming were read from the DNA, whereas the V and J calls and clone size are those reported in that table. The sample table contains about 2 million clones; only one count was recorded for around 96% of them. The ten largest account for about 1.1% of the sample.

CD8 naive samples were CD45RO-negative cells positively selected for CCR7, giving a CD45RA+CCR7+ population that excluded TemRA cells. Donors were healthy HIV-negative adults with no recently reported acute infections or vaccinations. All donors were Caucasian adults living in Nashville, Tennessee, USA. Blood was collected by leukapheresis, and PBMCs were isolated by Ficoll-Histopaque density gradient centrifugation and then cryopreserved in liquid nitrogen vapor phase. Analytical flow cytometry was used to check the purity and quantity of every magnetically sorted T cell population. From each sorted fraction, genomic DNA was isolated and quantified by UV absorbance on a Nanodrop 2000c. On this clone itself: Which antigen it targets is not known. No base-level quality is on record; no much larger clone is a single base apart.

The sample comprised naive CD8+ T cells sorted from blood. What the cell subset or site label conveys for this sample: CD45RA+CCR7+. The chain is encoded by TRBV14 joined to TRBJ1-1, with the D gene call left open. This TCR came from a man aged 18 to 29 in good health. The CDR3 reads CASSTYMNTEAFF. The DNA sequence follows: TGTGCCAGCAGCACGTACATGAACACTGAAGCTTTCTTT.